This T cell receptor (beta chain) was captured by sequencing in a study of cytotoxic CD8 clonotypes in ibrutinib-treated CLL. The repertoire was sequenced with immunoSEQ multiplex PCR; TCRdb's copy has only in-frame clones and lacks some. The sample has 200,000 to 250,000 clones; roughly 79% are singletons. The V end was cut by 2 bases, the J end by 2 bases, with 11 bases between. This CDR3 region has 14 residues. The chain carries TRBV5-3 and TRBJ2-7; D uncertain. TRBV5-3 is an ORF, with its function uncertain. The input for sequencing was PBMCs, taken after 12 months of ibrutinib treatment. The sequence was collected from a human donor with chronic lymphocytic leukemia. DNA for the CDR3: TGTGCCAGAAGCTTTGAGAGAGTCCCCTACGAGCAGTACTTC. Translation: CARSFERVPYEQYF.